This is a list of T cell receptor beta chains from one sample in a study of read filtering for tumor transcriptome and immune sequencing. TCRdb independently ran MiXCR on the reads; one entry per CDR3 protein. The sample includes about 38,000 distinct CDR3 sequences, 14% of them seen just once. The sample comprised a population of CD138-negative cells sorted from bone marrow. These receptors all come from a donor aged 40 or over with multiple myeloma. Both conserved end residues are part of each CDR3.

CDR3	V
CASSQDRTGYEQYF	TRBV4-3
CSASRTSGGGNEQFF	TRBV20-1
CASTLNHMNTEAFF	TRBV4-3
CASSSGPSLRETQYF	TRBV7-9
CAISETGTEAFF	TRBV10-3
CASSLTKPVTGIGELFF	TRBV28
CASSGSGGLTDTQYF	TRBV6-1
CASSLFNEQFF	TRBV11-2
CASSSSGTGRSNYGYTF	TRBV7-8
CSARTDWPETQYF	TRBV20-1
CATSEGTNYGYTF	TRBV24-1
CASGSRQETQYF	TRBV7-9
CASSSLGGGANEKLFF	TRBV7-6
CASSRRGERNQPQHF	TRBV18
CASSEEQGIEYEKLFF	TRBV4-3
CSASEGAEQYF	TRBV20-1
CASSQQGYPEQFF	TRBV5-1
CASSPGGPVDTQYF	TRBV28
CATSRSPSTDTQYF	TRBV28
CSARDQVEQYF	TRBV20-1
CASSLVTGELFF	TRBV7-9
CASSFSLGQGNNEQFF	TRBV12-3/TRBV12-4
CASSRREETQYF	TRBV18
CASSPNWIYEQYF	TRBV27
CSARNRAFSSYEQYF	TRBV20-1
CASSLSDRNTEAFF	TRBV11-2
CSARSRLSGGGQETQYF	TRBV20-1
CASSIPGHNYGYTF	TRBV5-1
CASSPGAYDQYF	TRBV5-1
CASSVRDPQPQHF	TRBV19
CSARDLSEAFF	TRBV20-1
CASSLAAGSGNTIYF	TRBV5-1